This T cell receptor beta chain was sequenced during a study of T-cell memory formation after mild COVID-19. TCRdb ran MiXCR on the 5' RACE reads and lists one entry per CDR3 protein. Among approximately 560,000 distinct CDR3 sequences listed, 17% were seen once. This clonotype was found a few times. The germline V gene encodes CDR1 SGHRS and CDR2 YFSETQ. The CDR3 has 16 amino acids. Deletions cut 0 bases from V and 2 bases from J, with 12 bases between. The sample comprised PBMCs or a T cell subset sorted from them (not recorded which). This clonotype was obtained from an adult woman who had mild COVID-19 (a few samples of this study predate the infection). Cell type and time point are not known. V gene TRBV5-1 combines with J gene TRBJ2-1, with D perhaps matching TRBD2 (6 bases). CDR3 sequence: CASSLVGGDAYNEQFF. CDR3 in DNA: TGCGCCAGCAGCTTGGTCGGCGGGGATGCCTACAATGAGCAGTTCTTC.